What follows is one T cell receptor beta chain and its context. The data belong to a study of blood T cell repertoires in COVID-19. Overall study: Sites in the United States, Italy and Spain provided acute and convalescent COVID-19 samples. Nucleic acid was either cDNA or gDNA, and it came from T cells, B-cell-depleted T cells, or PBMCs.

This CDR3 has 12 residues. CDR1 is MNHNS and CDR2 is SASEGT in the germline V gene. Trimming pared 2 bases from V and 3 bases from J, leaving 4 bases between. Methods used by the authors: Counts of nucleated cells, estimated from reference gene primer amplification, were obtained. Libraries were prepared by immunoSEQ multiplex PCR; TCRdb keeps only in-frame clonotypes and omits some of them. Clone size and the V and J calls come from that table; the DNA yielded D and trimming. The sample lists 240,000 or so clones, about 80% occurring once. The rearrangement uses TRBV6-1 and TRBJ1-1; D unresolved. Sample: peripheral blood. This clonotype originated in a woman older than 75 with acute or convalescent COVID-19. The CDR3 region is CASSESDTEAFF. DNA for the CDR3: TGTGCCAGCAGTGAATCGGACACTGAAGCTTTCTTT.